The clone carrying this T cell receptor beta chain was seen repeatedly, ten times or more. The germline V and J ends were trimmed by 0 bases and 0 bases, with 10 bases remaining between them. CDR1 SGHRS and CDR2 YFSETQ come from the germline V gene. This CDR3 is 16 amino acids long. The data were obtained in a study of identical twins. Via MiXCR, TCRdb re-called the 5' RACE reads, giving one row per CDR3 protein. The sample consists of 250,000 to 300,000 distinct CDR3 sequences, around 9.7% of them appearing once. The data were also submitted as part of a second study, on yellow fever vaccine responses in identical twins.

The chain couples TRBV5-1 to TRBJ2-1; D gene unclear. The sequence was collected from a young woman in good health. Sequencing was done on a sample of CD8+ T cells sorted from blood. DNA of the CDR3: TGCGCCAGCAGCTTGGTGGATCCCCGCTCCTACAATGAGCAGTTCTTC. Translation: CASSLVDPRSYNEQFF.